Each of the 17 T cell receptor beta chains below was sequenced from the same sample in a study of blood T cell repertoires in COVID-19 (dated by TCRdb to about 2020). Library generation was performed with the immunoSEQ multiplex PCR assay. Sourced from immuneACCESS, this table was stored by TCRdb with only in-frame sequences that have V and J called. A share of the clones is absent; for the studies checked, an unresolved V gene accounts for under half, and the remainder has no known explanation. A total of a few hundred thousand clones appear in this sample, approximately 89% of them only once. The ten most abundant clones make up approximately 1.2% of the sample. Sequencing was done on a sample of PBMCs or T cells enriched from blood (not recorded which). Receptors were obtained from a man aged 25-40 years who had recovered from COVID-19.

The gene calls are TRBV5-1 and TRBJ2-3; tentative D call: TRBD2 (6 bases). The V gene's germline CDR1 is SGHRS and CDR2 YFSETQ. This CDR3 spans 15 amino acids. V shed 4 bases and J shed 2 bases, with 14 bases lying between them. CDR3 sequence reads: CASSPPGTPTDTQYF. The CDR3 bases are TGCGCCAGCAGCCCACCCGGGACTCCCACAGATACGCAGTATTTT.

This chain joins TRBV27 and TRBJ2-7, with TRBD1 as a possible D gene (5 bases). This CDR3 region has 13 residues. Germline loops: CDR1 MNHEY, CDR2 SMNVEV (reference sequence). V shed 5 bases and J shed 3 bases, with 11 bases lying between them. Here the CDR3 reads CASSATAYYEQYF. CDR3 nucleotide sequence: TGTGCCAGCAGTGCGACAGCTTACTACGAGCAGTACTTC.

The chain combines TRBV27 with TRBJ2-4; D may be TRBD2 (6 bases). V was shortened by 8 bases and J by 6 bases, with 17 bases between the two germline ends. CDR3 size: 14 residues. CDR1 is MNHEY and CDR2 is SMNVEV in the germline V gene (reference sequence). The CDR3 here is CASSPLEGTNIQYF. DNA of the CDR3: TGTGCCAGCTCCCCCCTGGAGGGTACAAACATTCAGTACTTC.

This clone came up once. The chain couples TRBV3-1 (or the pseudogene TRBV3-2) to TRBJ2-7; 9 nucleotides match TRBD1. From germline, CDR1 is LGHDT and CDR2 YNNKEL (reference sequence). This CDR3 spans 15 amino acids. With V trimmed by 1 base and J by 3 bases, 4 bases remained unmatched. The CDR3 DNA follows: TGTGCCAGCAGCCAAGCGGAGACAGGGGGCTACGAGCAGTACTTC. It yields the protein CASSQAETGGYEQYF.

The V call is TRBV6-1, the J call TRBJ2-1; 8 bases are a match to TRBD1. V was clipped by 4 bases and J by 1 base; unmatched bases: 6. CDR1 is MNHNS, CDR2 SASEGT, per germline. This CDR3 is built from 16 residues. The CDR3 region has the DNA TGTGCCAGCAGTGGGGACAGGCCGCCTTCCTACAATGAGCAGTTCTTC. It specifies CASSGDRPPSYNEQFF.

The V gene is TRBV7-9, the J gene TRBJ2-5; D remains unclear. This CDR3 is 13 amino acids long. Per the germline V gene, CDR1 is SEHNR and CDR2 is FQNEAQ (reference sequence). V was clipped by 5 bases and J by 2 bases, with 9 bases between them. In DNA form, the CDR3 reads TGTGCCAGCAGCGTTGACATGCAAGAGACCCAGTACTTC. Translated, it gives CASSVDMQETQYF.

V usage is TRBV29-1 and J usage is TRBJ2-2; no firm D call. The length of the CDR3 is 12 residues. Trimming left V 8 bases short and J 0 bases short, with 7 bases between. The germline V gene encodes CDR1 SQVTM and CDR2 ANQGSEA. The CDR3 is CSSLSNTGELFF. In DNA form, the CDR3 reads TGCAGCTCTCTGTCGAACACCGGGGAGCTGTTTTTT.

This clone was detected only once. The chain carries TRBV10-3 and TRBJ1-4; D ambiguous. This CDR3 spans 14 amino acids. The germline V gene has CDR1 ENHRY and CDR2 SYGVKD. Trimming removed 3 bases from V and 7 bases from J, with 12 bases in between. The CDR3 nucleotides are TGTGCCATCAGTGATGGGCGGGATCCTGAAAAACTGTTTTTT. This encodes CAISDGRDPEKLFF.

The chain links TRBV2 to TRBJ2-2; 11 nucleotides agree with TRBD2. CDR1 is SNHLY, CDR2 FYNNEI, per germline. The CDR3 contains 18 residues. Trimming cost V 4 bases and J 0 bases; bases outside gene matches: 7. CDR3 sequence: CASSATSGGAANTGELFF. CDR3 bases: TGTGCCAGCAGTGCCACTAGCGGGGGCGCCGCGAACACCGGGGAGCTGTTTTTT.

The V call is TRBV18, the J call TRBJ1-2; TRBD1 aligns across 9 bases. The CDR3 is made up of 16 amino acids. J lost 6 bases, V lost 3 bases, and 11 bases had no gene match. Germline V lookup: CDR1 KGHSH, CDR2 LQKENI. This CDR3 is CASSPPAGTGTDGYTF. CDR3 coding DNA: TGTGCCAGCTCACCTCCCGCCGGGACAGGGACGGATGGCTACACCTTC. Supplemented by reference TRBV18 and TRBJ1-2, the full variable domain reads NAGVMQNPRHLVRRRGQEARLRCSPMKGHSHVYWYRQLPEEGLKFMVYLQKENIIDESGMPKERFSAEFPKEGPSILRIQQVVRGDSAAYFCASSPPAGTGTDGYTFGSGTRLTVV.

The V and J genes are TRBV27 and TRBJ2-3; 8 nucleotides align to TRBD2. This CDR3 contains 16 residues. From germline, CDR1 is MNHEY and CDR2 SMNVEV (reference sequence). The V gene end was trimmed by 5 bases and the J gene end by 0 bases; junction bases not matched to a gene: 7. CDR3 DNA sequence: TGTGCCAGCAGTACCAAACTAGCGGATAGCACAGATACGCAGTATTTT. It encodes CASSTKLADSTDTQYF.

This sequence joins TRBV6-5 and TRBJ1-1; possible D gene TRBD1, 6 bases. The CDR3 is 14 residues long. Deletions cut 8 bases from V and 6 bases from J, with 19 bases between. Per germline, CDR1 MNHEY and CDR2 SVGAGI. CDR3 in DNA: TGTGCCAGCTGCTCCACCCTTTCAGGGGCTGAAGCTTTCTTT. It specifies CASCSTLSGAEAFF.

The chain employs TRBV30 and TRBJ1-1; tentative D call: TRBD1 (5 bases). Germline loops: CDR1 GTSNPN, CDR2 SVGIG (reference sequence). CDR3 length: 11 residues. The CDR3 sequence: CASGVNTEAFF. DNA for the CDR3: TGTGCATCGGGGGTGAACACTGAAGCTTTCTTT.

This chain joins TRBV6-5 and TRBJ2-7; TRBD2 aligns across 11 bases. This CDR3 has 15 amino acids. CDR1 is MNHEY, CDR2 SVGAGI, per germline. V lost 6 bases, J lost 2 bases, and 6 bases stayed unmatched. CDR3 in amino acids: CASSLTSGDPYEQYF. The CDR3 DNA is TGTGCCAGCAGCTTGACTAGCGGGGACCCCTACGAGCAGTACTTC.

The chain is built from TRBV25-1 and TRBJ1-1, with TRBD1 as a possible D gene (6 bases). Germline V lookup: CDR1 MGHDK, CDR2 SYGVNS. The CDR3 is 14 amino acids. V dropped 5 bases and J dropped 5 bases, with 15 bases sitting between them. The CDR3 region has the DNA TGTGCCAGCAGTTCCCACAGGGTACAGACTGAAGCTTTCTTT. Encoded protein: CASSSHRVQTEAFF.

The genes are TRBV7-2 and TRBJ1-1; D might be TRBD1 (5 bases). Trimming shortened V by 1 base and J by 1 base, and 10 bases separated the two germline ends. CDR1 and CDR2 (germline): SGHTA, FQGNSA. This CDR3 contains 15 residues. CDR3 protein: CASSLVGGGNTEAFF. The CDR3 DNA sequence: TGTGCCAGCAGCTTAGTCGGCGGGGGGAACACTGAAGCTTTCTTT.

The chain carries TRBV5-4 and TRBJ2-1, with 13 positions matching TRBD2. V shed 2 bases and J 9 bases; nucleotides not matched to a gene: 2. Germline values: CDR1 SGHNT, CDR2 YYREEE (reference sequence). CDR3 length: 14 residues. The CDR3 DNA reads TGTGCCAGCAGCTTACTAGCGGGGGGGCTTGAGCAGTTCTTC. The encoded protein is CASSLLAGGLEQFF. Full variable domain (missing parts from reference TRBV5-4 and TRBJ2-1): ETGVTQSPTHLIKTRGQQVTLRCSSQSGHNTVSWYQQALGQGPQFIFQYYREEENGRGNFPPRFSGLQFPNYSSELNVNALELDDSALYLCASSLLAGGLEQFFGPGTRLTVL.